The 20 T cell receptor beta chains presented below share a single source sample, sequenced in a study of T cells in Graves' hyperthyroidism and ophthalmopathy. The investigators amplified TCR beta CDR3 regions from RNA transcripts. First-round RT-PCR with HTBI primers amplified the TCR CDR3 region. TCRdb called the multiplex PCR reads again in MiXCR, with one record for every CDR3 protein. The top ten clones hold around a third of a sample with approximately 370,000 distinct CDR3 sequences, about 18% of them seen once. What was sequenced was blood. The receptors here all came from a woman under 40 with Graves' hyperthyroidism that later progressed to Graves' ophthalmopathy.

The sample holds one count of this clonotype. V usage is TRBV5-1 and J usage is TRBJ2-7; 11 bases match TRBD2. This CDR3 is 17 amino acids long. The germline CDR1 and CDR2 sequences are SGHRS and YFSETQ. V trimming: 4 bases; J trimming: 0 bases; junction bases outside the gene matches: 9. The CDR3 nucleotides read TGCGCCAGCAGCCCCTCAACTAGCGGGGGACACTCCTACGAGCAGTACTTC. Its protein product is CASSPSTSGGHSYEQYF.

Many counts were recorded for this clonotype. V usage is TRBV6-1 and J usage is TRBJ2-5; no reliable D call. CDR3 size: 14 residues. Trimming shortened V by 1 base and J by 2 bases, and 8 bases separated the two germline ends. Germline V gene sequence: CDR1 MNHNS, CDR2 SASEGT. The DNA of the CDR3 is TGTGCCAGCAGTGAAGTCGGGCAGCAAGAGACCCAGTACTTC. This codes for CASSEVGQQETQYF.

CDR3 nucleotide sequence: TGTGCCATCAGGGCCGACCCCGGGACAGGGGCGCCCTATGGCTACACCTTC. Translating it yields CAIRADPGTGAPYGYTF. V and J are TRBV10-3 and TRBJ1-2; 10 bases map to TRBD1. Germline-derived CDR1 and CDR2 are ENHRY and SYGVKD. The CDR3 has 17 residues. Trimming took 6 bases from V and 4 from J; bases not matched to a gene: 14.

V and J are TRBV11-2 and TRBJ2-7; perhaps TRBD1 as D (6 bases). CDR3 length: 12 residues. Between the trimmed V and J ends, which lost 8 bases and 0 bases, there was a span of 8 bases. CDR1 SGHAT and CDR2 FQNNGV come from the germline V gene. The CDR3 nucleotides are TGTGCCAGCGGACAGAACTCCTACGAGCAGTACTTC. It encodes CASGQNSYEQYF.

This clonotype has at least ten counts. V gene TRBV15 combines with J gene TRBJ2-7, with D tentatively TRBD1 or TRBD2 (6 bases each). The length of the CDR3 is 16 residues. CDR1 and CDR2 (germline): LNHNV, YYDKDF (reference sequence). Trimming pared 0 bases from V and 0 bases from J, leaving 12 bases between. Here the CDR3 reads CATSRDQGGLSYEQYF. CDR3 sequence (DNA): TGTGCCACCAGCAGAGATCAAGGGGGACTCTCCTACGAGCAGTACTTC. Variable domain in full (rest from reference TRBV15 and TRBJ2-7): DAMVIQNPRYQVTQFGKPVTLSCSQTLNHNVMYWYQQKSSQAPKLLFHYYDKDFNNEADTPDNFQSRRPNTSFCFLDIRSPGLGDTAMYLCATSRDQGGLSYEQYFGPGTRLTVT.

V and J are TRBV6-2 or TRBV6-3 and TRBJ1-2; D uncertain. The length of the CDR3 is 15 residues. Per the germline V gene, CDR1 is MNHEY and CDR2 is SVGEGT. V lost 4 bases and J 5 bases, leaving 17 bases between the germline ends. CDR3 coding DNA: TGTGCCAGCAGTTTAACCCCTAACCTTCAATATGGCTACACCTTC. Translation: CASSLTPNLQYGYTF.

The chain has TRBV2 and TRBJ2-3, with TRBD2 identical over 11 bases. Losses at the gene ends were 2 bases for V and 2 bases for J; bases not matched to a gene: 6. The CDR3 has 17 residues. Germline V CDR1 and CDR2: SNHLY, FYNNEI. Here the CDR3 reads CASSEIGTSGFTDTQYF. The CDR3 DNA sequence: TGTGCCAGCAGTGAAATCGGGACTAGCGGATTCACAGATACGCAGTATTTT.

This clonotype was counted many times. The rearrangement joins TRBV29-1 to TRBJ2-7; the match to TRBD1 covers 9 bases. The germline gives CDR1 SQVTM, CDR2 ANQGSEA. The CDR3 runs 16 residues. The ends lost 6 bases at V and 5 bases at J; junction bases unmatched: 17. The CDR3 bases are TGCAGCGTCGCCGCTTTCCGGGACAGGGCGTCCCACGAGCAGTACTTC. This codes for CSVAAFRDRASHEQYF.

This clonotype was seen many times. The genes are TRBV9 and TRBJ2-5; a weak D match, TRBD1 (6 bases). CDR1 and CDR2 from the germline V gene are SGDLS and YYNGEE. Trimming left V 4 bases short and J 3 bases short, with 10 bases between. The CDR3 runs 13 residues. DNA of the CDR3: TGTGCCAGCAGCCCAGGGGTCAAAGAGACCCAGTACTTC. Residues: CASSPGVKETQYF.

This clonotype was observed a handful of times. The chain is built from TRBV5-1 and TRBJ1-5; tentatively, D is TRBD1 (5 bases). CDR1 is SGHRS, CDR2 YFSETQ, per germline. Between the trimmed V and J ends, which lost 5 bases and 5 bases, there was a span of 11 bases. The CDR3 has 13 amino acids. The DNA for the CDR3 is TGCGCCAGCAGTCCGGACAAGGATCAGCCCCAGCATTTT. This sequence encodes CASSPDKDQPQHF. The full variable domain, with the rest looked up from reference TRBV5-1 and TRBJ1-5, is KAGVTQTPRYLIKTRGQQVTLSCSPISGHRSVSWYQQTPGQGLQFLFEYFSETQRNKGNFPGRFSGRQFSNSRSEMNVSTLELGDSALYLCASSPDKDQPQHFGDGTRLSIL.

This clonotype occurred many times. For the CDR3, the DNA is TGCGCCAGCAGCTTGGAAGGGACAGTGAACACTGAAGCTTTCTTT. This gives the protein CASSLEGTVNTEAFF. V is TRBV5-1 and J is TRBJ1-1; 7 nucleotides line up with TRBD1. The germline CDR1 and CDR2 sequences are SGHRS and YFSETQ. This CDR3 is 15 amino acids long. Losses at the gene ends were 0 bases for V and 0 bases for J; bases not matched to a gene: 2.

This clonotype came up many times. This chain links TRBV6-1 with TRBJ1-2; TRBD1 aligns across 9 bases. The V and J ends lost 6 bases and 7 bases, in that order; junction bases with no gene match: 6. CDR1 and CDR2 from the germline V gene are MNHNS and SASEGT. This CDR3 has 13 residues. The CDR3 sequence is CASSADRGPGYTF. The CDR3 DNA is TGTGCCAGCAGCGCGGACAGGGGCCCTGGCTACACCTTC.

This clonotype turned up a few times. The DNA for the CDR3 is TGTGCCAGCAGCCAATTTTTATTGGGGGAGCTGTTTTTT. Protein: CASSQFLLGELFF. The chain links TRBV3-1 to TRBJ2-2, with unresolved D. CDR1 is LGHDT, CDR2 YNNKEL, per germline (reference sequence). Trimming left V 2 bases short and J 8 bases short, with 9 bases between. The CDR3 spans 13 residues.

This clonotype was counted many times. The gene calls are TRBV24-1 and TRBJ2-3; D not certain. This CDR3 is 13 amino acids long. V was cut by 1 base and J by 1 base, with 2 bases left in between. Germline lookup yields CDR1 KGHDR and CDR2 SFDVKD. CDR3 coding DNA: TGTGCCACCAGTGATTTCGGCACAGATACGCAGTATTTT. It specifies CATSDFGTDTQYF.

This sequence joins TRBV3-1 and TRBJ1-5; D is undetermined. Germline lookup yields CDR1 LGHDT and CDR2 YNNKEL (reference sequence). The V end was cut by 2 bases, the J end by 1 base, with 6 bases between. The CDR3 is 14 residues long. CDR3 sequence reads: CASSQTFSNQPQHF. The DNA of the CDR3 is TGTGCCAGCAGCCAAACCTTCAGCAATCAGCCCCAGCATTTT.

In this sample, this clonotype turned up once. The chain carries TRBV19 and TRBJ1-1, with D perhaps TRBD1 (5 bases). The CDR3 totals 15 residues. Germline assignment: CDR1 LNHDA and CDR2 SQIVND (reference sequence). The ends were cut back, 4 bases at V and 2 bases at J, with 14 bases in the middle. The CDR3 sequence: CASSRRRQLNTEAFF. The CDR3 coding sequence is TGTGCCAGTAGTAGAAGGAGACAGCTTAACACTGAAGCTTTCTTT.

This clonotype was counted at least ten times. The V and J genes are TRBV7-8 and TRBJ2-7; a weak D match, TRBD2 (5 bases). Germline assignment: CDR1 SGHVS and CDR2 FQNEAQ. This CDR3 contains 12 residues. V lost 5 bases to trimming and J lost 9 bases, with 14 bases between them. DNA for the CDR3: TGTGCCAGCAGCCGAGACTACAGTGGGCAGTACTTC. Encoded protein: CASSRDYSGQYF.

This clonotype was counted ten times or more. This chain's CDR3 is CASSESADLNTGELFF. The CDR3 nucleotides are TGCGCCAGCAGTGAGTCGGCGGACCTGAACACCGGGGAGCTGTTTTTT. This chain links TRBV10-2 with TRBJ2-2; no reliable D call. Per the germline V gene, CDR1 is WSHSY and CDR2 is SAAADI. Trimming shortened V by 0 bases and J by 1 base, and 9 bases separated the two germline ends. There are 16 residues in the CDR3.

This clonotype has a count of ten or more. The CDR3 ends on some other residue instead of the conserved phenylalanine or tryptophan, so this is likely a read error. The V and J genes are TRBV20-1 and TRBJ1-6; 7 positions match TRBD1. Trimming cost V 6 bases and J 0 bases; bases outside gene matches: 8. Germline loops: CDR1 DFQATT, CDR2 SNEGSKA (reference sequence). The CDR3 runs 16 residues. CDR3 in DNA: TGCAGTGCCCGGAGCGGGACAGACTCCTATAATTCACCCCTCCACCTT. Translation: CSARSGTDSYNSPLHL.

This clonotype was seen repeatedly, ten times or more. The chain recombines TRBV28 with TRBJ2-3; D may be TRBD2 (7 bases). CDR3 size: 13 residues. The V and J ends lost 10 bases and 2 bases respectively, with 13 bases between them. Germline loops: CDR1 MDHEN, CDR2 SYDVKM. CDR3: CAILAGATDTQYF. CDR3 coding DNA: TGTGCCATTCTCGCGGGGGCCACAGATACGCAGTATTTT.